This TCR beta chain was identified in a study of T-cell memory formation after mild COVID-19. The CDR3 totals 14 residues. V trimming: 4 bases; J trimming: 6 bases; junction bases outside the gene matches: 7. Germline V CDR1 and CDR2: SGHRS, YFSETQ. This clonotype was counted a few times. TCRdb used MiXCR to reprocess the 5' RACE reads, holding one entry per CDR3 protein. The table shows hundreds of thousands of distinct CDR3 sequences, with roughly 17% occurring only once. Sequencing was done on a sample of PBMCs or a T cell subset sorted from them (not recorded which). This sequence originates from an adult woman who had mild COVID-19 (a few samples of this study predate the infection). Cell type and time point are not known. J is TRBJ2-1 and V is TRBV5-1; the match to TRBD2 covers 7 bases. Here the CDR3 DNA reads TGCGCCAGCAGCCCACTCGCTAGCGGCAATGAGCAGTTCTTC. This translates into CASSPLASGNEQFF.